This T cell receptor (beta chain) was observed in a study of cytomegalovirus exposure and HLA in healthy donors. Amplification used 60 Vbeta primers and 13 Jbeta primers. TCRdb keeps only in-frame clones here, not all; method: immunoSEQ multiplex PCR. This listing includes approximately 210,000 clones. J was trimmed by 7 bases and V by 7 bases; bases with no gene match: 7. CDR1 is SQVTM, CDR2 ANQGSEA, per germline. The CDR3 extends over 13 amino acids. The clonotype comes from a woman in her 30s in good health and CMV-seropositive. The sample consisted of PBMCs. This chain connects TRBV29-1 to TRBJ1-4, with 9 positions matching TRBD1. The CDR3 nucleotides are TGCAGCGCTTCACAGGGGGCGGGTGAAAAACTGTTTTTT. Encoded protein: CSASQGAGEKLFF.